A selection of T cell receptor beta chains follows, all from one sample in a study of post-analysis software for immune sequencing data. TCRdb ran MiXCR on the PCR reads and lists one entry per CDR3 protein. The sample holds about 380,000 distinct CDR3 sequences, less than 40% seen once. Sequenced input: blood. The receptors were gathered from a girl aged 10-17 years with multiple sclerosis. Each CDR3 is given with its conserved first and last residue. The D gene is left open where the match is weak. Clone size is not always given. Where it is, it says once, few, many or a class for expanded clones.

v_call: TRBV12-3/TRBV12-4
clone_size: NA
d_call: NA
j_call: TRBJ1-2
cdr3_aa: CASLGQLSYGYTF
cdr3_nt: TGTGCCTCCCTAGGGCAGTTGAGCTATGGCTACACCTTC

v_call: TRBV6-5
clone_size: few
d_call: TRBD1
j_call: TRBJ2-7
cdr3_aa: CASSHRDRSSEQYF
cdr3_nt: TGTGCCAGCAGTCACCGGGACAGGTCCTCCGAGCAGTACTTC

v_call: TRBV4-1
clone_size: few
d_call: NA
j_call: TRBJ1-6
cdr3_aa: CASSQNEGVLGNSPLHF
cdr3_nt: TGCGCCAGCAGCCAGAATGAGGGGGTATTGGGTAATTCACCCCTCCACTTT

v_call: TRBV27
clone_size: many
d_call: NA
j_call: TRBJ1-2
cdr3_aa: CASSLTGPSYYGYTF
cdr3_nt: TGTGCCAGCAGTTTGACCGGTCCGAGTTACTATGGCTACACCTTC

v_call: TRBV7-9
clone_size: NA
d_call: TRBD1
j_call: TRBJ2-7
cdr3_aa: CASSPGTVGPWEQYF
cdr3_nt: TGTGCCAGCAGCCCCGGGACAGTTGGACCTTGGGAGCAGTACTTC

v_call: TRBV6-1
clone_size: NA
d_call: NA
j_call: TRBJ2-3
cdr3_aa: CASSKTGNTQYF
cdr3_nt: TGTGCCAGCAGTAAAACAGGGAATACGCAGTATTTT

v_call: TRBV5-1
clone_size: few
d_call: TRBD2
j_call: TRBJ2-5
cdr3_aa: CASSGGGVRETQYF
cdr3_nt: TGCGCCAGCAGCGGGGGGGGAGTTCGAGAGACCCAGTACTTC

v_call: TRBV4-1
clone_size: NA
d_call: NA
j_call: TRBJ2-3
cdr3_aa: CASSQGLITDTQYF
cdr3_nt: TGCGCCAGCAGCCAGGGACTCATCACAGATACGCAGTATTTT

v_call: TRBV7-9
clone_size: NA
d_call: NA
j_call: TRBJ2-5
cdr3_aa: CASSLNQQARGTQYF
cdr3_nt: TGTGCCAGCAGCTTAAATCAACAGGCCAGGGGGACCCAGTACTTC

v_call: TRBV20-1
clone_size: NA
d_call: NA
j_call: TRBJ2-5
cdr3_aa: CSVWGSGDGQETQYF
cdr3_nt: TGCAGTGTTTGGGGGTCAGGGGATGGACAAGAGACCCAGTACTTC

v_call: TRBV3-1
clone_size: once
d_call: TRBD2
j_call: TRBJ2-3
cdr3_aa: CASSPRLAGVDTDTQYF
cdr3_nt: TGTGCCAGCAGCCCGCGACTAGCGGGGGTTGACACAGATACGCAGTATTTT

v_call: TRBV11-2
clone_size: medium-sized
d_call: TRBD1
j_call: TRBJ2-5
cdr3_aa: CASSLGHPGQGEETQYF
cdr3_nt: TGTGCCAGCAGCTTAGGGCACCCGGGACAGGGTGAAGAGACCCAGTACTTC

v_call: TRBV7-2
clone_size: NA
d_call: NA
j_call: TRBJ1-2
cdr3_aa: CASSLIFSRDYGYTF
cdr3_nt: TGTGCCAGCAGCTTAATTTTTTCCAGGGACTATGGCTACACCTTC

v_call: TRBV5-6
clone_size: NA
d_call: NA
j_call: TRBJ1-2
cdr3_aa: CASSLSWGRAIGYTF
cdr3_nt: TGTGCCAGCAGCTTGAGTTGGGGGCGCGCGATTGGCTACACCTTC

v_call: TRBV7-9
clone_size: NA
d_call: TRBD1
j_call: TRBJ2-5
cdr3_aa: CASSPRQGNNEQYF
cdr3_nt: TGTGCCAGCAGCCCCCGACAGGGTAACAATGAGCAGTACTTC

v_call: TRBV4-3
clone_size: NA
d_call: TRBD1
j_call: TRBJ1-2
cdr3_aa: CASSQDWTGVYGYTF
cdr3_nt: TGCGCCAGCAGCCAAGATTGGACAGGCGTCTATGGCTACACCTTC

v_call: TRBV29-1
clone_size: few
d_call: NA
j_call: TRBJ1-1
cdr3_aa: CSVVKEMNTEAFF
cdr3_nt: TGCAGCGTTGTGAAGGAGATGAACACTGAAGCTTTCTTT

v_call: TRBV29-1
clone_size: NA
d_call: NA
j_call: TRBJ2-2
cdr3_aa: CSVRTAGELFF
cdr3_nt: TGCAGCGTTCGGACAGCCGGGGAGCTGTTTTTT

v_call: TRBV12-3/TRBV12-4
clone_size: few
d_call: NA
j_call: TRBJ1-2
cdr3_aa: CASSLSRTNYGYTF
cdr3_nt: TGTGCCAGCAGTTTATCCAGAACTAACTATGGCTACACCTTC

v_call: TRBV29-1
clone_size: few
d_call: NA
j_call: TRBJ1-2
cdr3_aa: CSAGQFNYGYTF
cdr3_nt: TGCAGCGCCGGACAGTTTAACTATGGCTACACCTTC

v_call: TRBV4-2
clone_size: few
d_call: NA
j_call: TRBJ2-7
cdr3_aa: CASSQEIEDEQYF
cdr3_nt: TGTGCCAGCAGCCAAGAAATTGAAGACGAGCAGTACTTC

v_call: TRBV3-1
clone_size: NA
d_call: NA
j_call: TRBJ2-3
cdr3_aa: CASSQVEGPSTDTQYF
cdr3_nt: TGTGCCAGCAGCCAAGTGGAGGGGCCTAGCACAGATACGCAGTATTTT

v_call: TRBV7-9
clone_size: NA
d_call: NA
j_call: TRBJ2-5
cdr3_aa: CASSLAGWETQYF
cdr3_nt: TGTGCCAGCAGCTTAGCTGGTTGGGAGACCCAGTACTTC

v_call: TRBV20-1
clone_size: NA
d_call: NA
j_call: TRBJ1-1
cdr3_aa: CSATMGANTEAFF
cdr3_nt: TGCAGTGCCACTATGGGAGCTAACACTGAAGCTTTCTTT

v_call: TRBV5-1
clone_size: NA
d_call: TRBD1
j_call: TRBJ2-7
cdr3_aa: CAFPGQGANEQYF
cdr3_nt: TGCGCTTTTCCGGGACAGGGGGCAAATGAGCAGTACTTC

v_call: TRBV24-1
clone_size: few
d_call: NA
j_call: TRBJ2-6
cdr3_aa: CATSGSSGANVLTF
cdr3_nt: TGTGCCACCAGTGGAAGCTCTGGGGCCAACGTCCTGACTTTC

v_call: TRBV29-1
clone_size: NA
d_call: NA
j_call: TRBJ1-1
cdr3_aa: CSGLRGAMNTEAFF
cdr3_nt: TGCAGCGGTCTCCGGGGAGCCATGAACACTGAAGCTTTCTTT

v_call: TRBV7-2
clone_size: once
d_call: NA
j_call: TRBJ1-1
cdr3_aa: CASSPTVRLSNTEAFF
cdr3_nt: TGTGCCAGCAGCCCCACCGTTAGGCTCTCGAACACTGAAGCTTTCTTT

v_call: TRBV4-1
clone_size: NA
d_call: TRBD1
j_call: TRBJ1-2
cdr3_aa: CASSEPEGQGHYGYTF
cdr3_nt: TGCGCCAGCAGCGAGCCGGAAGGACAGGGGCACTATGGCTACACCTTC

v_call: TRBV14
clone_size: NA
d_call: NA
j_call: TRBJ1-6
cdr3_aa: CASSNSGTLHF
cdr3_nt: TGTGCCAGCAGCAACTCTGGTACCCTCCACTTT

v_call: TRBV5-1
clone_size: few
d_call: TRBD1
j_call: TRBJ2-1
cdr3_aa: CASQEQGSSYNEQFF
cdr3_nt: TGCGCCAGCCAGGAACAGGGGAGCTCCTACAATGAGCAGTTCTTC

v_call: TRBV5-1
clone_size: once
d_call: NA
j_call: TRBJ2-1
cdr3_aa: CASSLAFGEQFF
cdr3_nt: TGCGCCAGCAGCTTGGCTTTTGGTGAGCAGTTCTTC

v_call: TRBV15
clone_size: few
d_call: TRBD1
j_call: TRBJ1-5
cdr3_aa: CATSRAGGNDNQPQHF
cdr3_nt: TGTGCCACCAGCAGAGCAGGGGGGAATGACAATCAGCCCCAGCATTTT

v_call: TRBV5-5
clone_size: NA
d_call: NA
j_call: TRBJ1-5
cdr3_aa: CASSSHRGLSNQPQHF
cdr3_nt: TGTGCCAGCAGCTCCCACAGAGGGCTGAGCAATCAGCCCCAGCATTTT

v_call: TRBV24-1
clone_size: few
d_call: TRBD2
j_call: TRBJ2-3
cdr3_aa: CATSGTRDTDTQYF
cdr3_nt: TGTGCCACCAGTGGGACTAGGGATACAGATACGCAGTATTTT

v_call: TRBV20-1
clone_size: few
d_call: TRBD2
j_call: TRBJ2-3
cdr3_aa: CSARGRTSGSDTQYF
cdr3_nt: TGCAGTGCTAGGGGGCGGACTAGCGGCTCAGATACGCAGTATTTT

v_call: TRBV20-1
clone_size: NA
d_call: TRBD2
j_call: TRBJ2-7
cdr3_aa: CSARDGLAGAYEQYF
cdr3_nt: TGCAGTGCTAGAGATGGACTAGCGGGGGCCTACGAGCAGTACTTC

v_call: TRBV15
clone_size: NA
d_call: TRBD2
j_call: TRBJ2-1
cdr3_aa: CATSRVAGEQFF
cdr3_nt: TGTGCCACCAGCAGAGTAGCGGGTGAGCAGTTCTTC

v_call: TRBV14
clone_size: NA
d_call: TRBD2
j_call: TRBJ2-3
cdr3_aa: CASSHNLGPAGTITDTQYF
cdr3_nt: TGTGCCAGCAGTCATAACCTGGGACCAGCGGGAACAATCACAGATACGCAGTATTTT

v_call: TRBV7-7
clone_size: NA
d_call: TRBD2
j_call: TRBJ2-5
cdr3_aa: CASSLTPSGQETQYF
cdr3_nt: TGTGCTAGCAGCTTAACGCCTAGCGGACAAGAGACCCAGTACTTC

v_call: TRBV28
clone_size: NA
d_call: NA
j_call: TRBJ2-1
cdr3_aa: CASSSDRSPSFDEQFF
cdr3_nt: TGTGCCAGCAGTTCCGACAGGTCCCCTTCGTTTGATGAGCAGTTCTTC

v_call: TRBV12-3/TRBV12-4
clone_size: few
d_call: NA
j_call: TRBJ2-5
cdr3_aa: CASSGAFQETQYF
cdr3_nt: TGTGCCAGCAGTGGGGCTTTCCAAGAGACCCAGTACTTC

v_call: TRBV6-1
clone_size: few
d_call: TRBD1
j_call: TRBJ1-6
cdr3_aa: CASSTTGVGSPLHF
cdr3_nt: TGTGCCAGCAGTACGACAGGGGTTGGTTCACCCCTCCACTTT

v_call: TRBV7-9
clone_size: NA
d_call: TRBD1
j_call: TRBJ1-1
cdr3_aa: CASSLALVQGDTEAFF
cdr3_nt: TGTGCCAGCAGCTTAGCTTTAGTACAGGGGGACACTGAAGCTTTCTTT

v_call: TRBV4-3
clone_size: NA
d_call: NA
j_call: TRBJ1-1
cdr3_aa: CASSQERARIGEAFF
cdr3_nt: TGCGCCAGCAGCCAAGAGAGGGCCCGGATTGGGGAAGCTTTCTTT